The 5 T cell receptor beta chains below come from one sample, sequenced in a study of cytomegalovirus exposure and HLA in healthy donors. The PCR ran on 60 Vbeta and 13 Jbeta primers. TCRdb keeps only in-frame clones here, not all; method: immunoSEQ multiplex PCR. The sample consists of fewer than 200,000 clones, about 63% of them appearing once. Sequenced input: PBMCs. Receptors originate from a woman in her forties in good health and CMV-seropositive.

This clone was observed a handful of times. The V gene is TRBV5-1, the J gene TRBJ1-6, with 12 bases fitting TRBD1. Trimming at V came to 5 bases and at J to 7 bases, leaving 4 bases not matched to a gene. Germline V gene data show CDR1 as SGHRS and CDR2 as YFSETQ. The CDR3 extends over 15 amino acids. The CDR3 DNA follows: TGCGCCAGCAGGGGACAGGGGGCAGGGAATTCACCCCTCCACTTT. The encoded protein is CASRGQGAGNSPLHF.

This chain uses TRBV5-4 with TRBJ2-5; the match to TRBD1 covers 9 bases. The trim removed 5 bases at V and 4 bases at J, leaving 9 bases unmatched. This CDR3 is built from 15 residues. Germline V gene lookup returns CDR1 SGHNT and CDR2 YYREEE (reference sequence). CDR3 protein: CASSYPQGAGETQYF. The DNA for the CDR3 is TGTGCCAGCAGTTATCCACAGGGGGCCGGAGAGACCCAGTACTTC.

The chain uses TRBV28 and TRBJ1-2; tentative D call: TRBD1 (6 bases). Germline CDR1 MDHEN, CDR2 SYDVKM. Trimming removed 4 bases at V and 0 bases at J, with 24 bases between. The CDR3 covers 19 residues. CDR3 sequence: CASSSGFLNQGRSNYGYTF. In DNA, the CDR3 is TGTGCCAGCAGTTCAGGATTTCTCAACCAGGGGCGTTCTAACTATGGCTACACCTTC.

The V gene is TRBV7-2, the J gene TRBJ2-7, with a possible D match to TRBD2 (7 bases). The germline gives CDR1 SGHTA, CDR2 FQGNSA. V lost 1 base and J 4 bases, leaving 17 bases between the germline ends. The CDR3 is 16 amino acids. The CDR3 reads CASSLGNTGGGYEQYF. Written as DNA, the CDR3 is TGTGCCAGCAGCTTAGGAAATACGGGGGGCGGGTACGAGCAGTACTTC.

This clone showed up just a few times. The J gene is TRBJ1-2, the V gene TRBV28, with 7 bases identical to TRBD1. The CDR3 has 14 residues. The germline gives CDR1 MDHEN, CDR2 SYDVKM. V gave up 2 bases and J gave up 6 bases; unmatched junction bases: 6. CDR3 in DNA: TGTGCCAGCAGTTTAGCAGGACAGGTTCATGGCTACACCTTC. Encoded protein: CASSLAGQVHGYTF.